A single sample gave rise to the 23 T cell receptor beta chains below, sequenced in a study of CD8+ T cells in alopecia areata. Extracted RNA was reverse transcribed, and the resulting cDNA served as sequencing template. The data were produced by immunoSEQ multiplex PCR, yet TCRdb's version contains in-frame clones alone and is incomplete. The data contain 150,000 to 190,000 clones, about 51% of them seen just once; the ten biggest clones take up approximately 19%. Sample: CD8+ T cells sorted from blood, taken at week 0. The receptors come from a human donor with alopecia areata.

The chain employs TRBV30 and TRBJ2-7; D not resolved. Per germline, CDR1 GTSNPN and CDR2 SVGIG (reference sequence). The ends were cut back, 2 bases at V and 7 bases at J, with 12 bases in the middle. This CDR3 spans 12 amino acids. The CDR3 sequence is CAWSPLPREQYF. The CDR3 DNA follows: TGTGCCTGGAGTCCCCTGCCGCGGGAGCAGTACTTC.

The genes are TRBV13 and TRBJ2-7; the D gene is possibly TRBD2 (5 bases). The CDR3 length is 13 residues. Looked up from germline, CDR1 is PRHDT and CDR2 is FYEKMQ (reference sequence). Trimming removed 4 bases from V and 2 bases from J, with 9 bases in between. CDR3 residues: CASSYQEAYEQYF. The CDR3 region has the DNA TGTGCCAGCAGCTATCAGGAGGCCTACGAGCAGTACTTC.

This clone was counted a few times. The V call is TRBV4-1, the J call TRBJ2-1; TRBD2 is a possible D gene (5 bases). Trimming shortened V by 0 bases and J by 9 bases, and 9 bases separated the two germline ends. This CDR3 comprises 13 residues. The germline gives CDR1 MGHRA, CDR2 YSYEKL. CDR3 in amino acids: CASSQDLAGEQFF. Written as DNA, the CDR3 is TGCGCCAGCAGCCAAGATCTAGCTGGTGAGCAGTTCTTC.

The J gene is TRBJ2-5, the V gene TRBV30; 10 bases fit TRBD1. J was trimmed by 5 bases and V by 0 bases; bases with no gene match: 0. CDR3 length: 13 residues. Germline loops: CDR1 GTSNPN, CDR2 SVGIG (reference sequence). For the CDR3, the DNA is TGTGCCTGGAGTGTGGACAGGGGGGAGACCCAGTACTTC. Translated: CAWSVDRGETQYF.

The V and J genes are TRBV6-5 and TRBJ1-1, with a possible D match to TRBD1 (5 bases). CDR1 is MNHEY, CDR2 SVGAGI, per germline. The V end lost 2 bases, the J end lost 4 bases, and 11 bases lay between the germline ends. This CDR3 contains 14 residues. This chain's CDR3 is CASSYRGAGTEAFF. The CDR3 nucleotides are TGTGCCAGCAGTTACCGAGGGGCCGGCACTGAAGCTTTCTTT.

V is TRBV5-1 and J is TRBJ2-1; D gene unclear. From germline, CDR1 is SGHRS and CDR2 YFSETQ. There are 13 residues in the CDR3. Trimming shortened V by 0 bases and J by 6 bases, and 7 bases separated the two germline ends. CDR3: CASSLAVLNEQFF. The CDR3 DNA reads TGCGCCAGCAGCTTGGCCGTGCTCAATGAGCAGTTCTTC.

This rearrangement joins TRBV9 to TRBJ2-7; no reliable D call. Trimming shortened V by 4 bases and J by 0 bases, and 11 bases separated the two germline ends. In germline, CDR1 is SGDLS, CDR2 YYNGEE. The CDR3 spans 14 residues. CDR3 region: CASSPSGYSYEQYF. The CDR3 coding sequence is TGTGCCAGCAGCCCTAGTGGCTACTCCTACGAGCAGTACTTC.

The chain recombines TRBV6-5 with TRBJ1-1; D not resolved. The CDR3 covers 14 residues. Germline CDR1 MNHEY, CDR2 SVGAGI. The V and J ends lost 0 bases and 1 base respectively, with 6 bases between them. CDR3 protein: CASSYSGENTEAFF. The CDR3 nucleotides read TGTGCCAGCAGTTACTCCGGAGAGAACACTGAAGCTTTCTTT.

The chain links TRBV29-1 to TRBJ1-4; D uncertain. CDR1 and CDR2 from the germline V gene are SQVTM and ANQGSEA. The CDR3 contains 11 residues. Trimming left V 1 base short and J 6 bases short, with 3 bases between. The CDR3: CSVEVDEKLFF. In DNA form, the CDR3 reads TGCAGCGTTGAAGTAGATGAAAAACTGTTTTTT.

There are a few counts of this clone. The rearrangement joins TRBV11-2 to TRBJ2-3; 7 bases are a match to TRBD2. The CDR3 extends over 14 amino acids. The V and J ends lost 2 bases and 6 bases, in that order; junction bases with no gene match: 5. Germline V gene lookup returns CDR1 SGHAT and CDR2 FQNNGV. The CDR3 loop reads CASSLWGGRDTQYF. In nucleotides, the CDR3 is TGTGCCAGCAGCTTATGGGGGGGACGGGATACGCAGTATTTT.

This CDR3 is CASSVGDRGTDTQYF. In nucleotides, the CDR3 is TGTGCCAGCAGCGTAGGTGACAGGGGAACAGATACGCAGTATTTT. This chain links TRBV9 with TRBJ2-3; 8 bases agree with TRBD1. The ends lost 0 bases at V and 3 bases at J; junction bases unmatched: 3. Germline loops: CDR1 SGDLS, CDR2 YYNGEE. The CDR3 totals 15 residues. Looking up the rest from reference TRBV9 and TRBJ2-3 gives the full variable domain: DSGVTQTPKHLITATGQRVTLRCSPRSGDLSVYWYQQSLDQGLQFLIQYYNGEERAKGNILERFSAQQFPDLHSELNLSSLELGDSALYFCASSVGDRGTDTQYFGPGTRLTVL.

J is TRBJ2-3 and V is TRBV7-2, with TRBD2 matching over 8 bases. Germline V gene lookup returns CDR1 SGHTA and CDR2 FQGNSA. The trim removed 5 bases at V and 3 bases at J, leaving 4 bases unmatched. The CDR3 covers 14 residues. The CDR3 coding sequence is TGTGCCAGCAGCGCCGGGACTAGAACAGATACGCAGTATTTT. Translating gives CASSAGTRTDTQYF.

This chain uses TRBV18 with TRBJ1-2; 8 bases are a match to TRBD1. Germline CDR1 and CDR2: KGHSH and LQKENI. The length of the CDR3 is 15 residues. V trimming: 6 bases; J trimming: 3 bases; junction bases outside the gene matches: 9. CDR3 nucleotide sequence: TGTGCCAGCTCCGTCAAGGACAGGGTCGACTATGGCTACACCTTC. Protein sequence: CASSVKDRVDYGYTF.

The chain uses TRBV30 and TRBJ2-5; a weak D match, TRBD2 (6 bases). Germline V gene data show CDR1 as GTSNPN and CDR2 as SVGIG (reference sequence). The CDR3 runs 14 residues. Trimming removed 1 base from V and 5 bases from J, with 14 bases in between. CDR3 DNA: TGTGCCTGGAGTGCACCTAGCGACCGGGAGACCCAGTACTTC. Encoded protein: CAWSAPSDRETQYF.

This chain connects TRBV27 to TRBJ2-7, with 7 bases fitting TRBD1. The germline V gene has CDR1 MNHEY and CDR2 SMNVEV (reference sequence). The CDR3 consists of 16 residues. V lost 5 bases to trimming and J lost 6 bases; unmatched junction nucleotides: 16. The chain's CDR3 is CASSPSQGTALFEQYF. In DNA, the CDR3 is TGTGCCAGCAGTCCCAGTCAGGGGACAGCCTTGTTCGAGCAGTACTTC.

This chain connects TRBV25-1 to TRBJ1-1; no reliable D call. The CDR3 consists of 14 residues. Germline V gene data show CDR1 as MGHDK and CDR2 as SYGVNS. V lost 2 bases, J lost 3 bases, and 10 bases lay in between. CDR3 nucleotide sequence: TGTGCCAGCAGTGAAGGAGATACCCACACTGAAGCTTTCTTT. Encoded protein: CASSEGDTHTEAFF.

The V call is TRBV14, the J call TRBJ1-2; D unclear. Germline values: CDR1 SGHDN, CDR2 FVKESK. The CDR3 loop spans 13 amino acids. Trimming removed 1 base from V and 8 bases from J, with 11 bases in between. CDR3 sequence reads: CASSQGPLQGYTF. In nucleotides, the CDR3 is TGTGCCAGCAGCCAAGGTCCTCTACAGGGCTACACCTTC.

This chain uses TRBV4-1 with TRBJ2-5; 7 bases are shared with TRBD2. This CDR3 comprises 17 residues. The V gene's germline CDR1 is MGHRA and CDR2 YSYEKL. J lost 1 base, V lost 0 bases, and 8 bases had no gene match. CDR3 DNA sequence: TGCGCCAGCAGCCAAGATCGGGACTACCCCGGCCAAGAGACCCAGTACTTC. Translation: CASSQDRDYPGQETQYF.

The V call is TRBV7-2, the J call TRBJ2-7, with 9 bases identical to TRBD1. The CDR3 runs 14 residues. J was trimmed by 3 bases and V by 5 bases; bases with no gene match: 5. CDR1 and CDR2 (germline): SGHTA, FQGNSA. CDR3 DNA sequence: TGTGCCAGCAGCGGACGGGACAGGGACTACGAGCAGTACTTC. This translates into CASSGRDRDYEQYF.

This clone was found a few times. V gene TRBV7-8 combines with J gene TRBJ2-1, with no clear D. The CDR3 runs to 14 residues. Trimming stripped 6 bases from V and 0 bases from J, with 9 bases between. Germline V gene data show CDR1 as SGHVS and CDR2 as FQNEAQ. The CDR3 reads CASRTLTSYNEQFF. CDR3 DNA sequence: TGTGCCAGCAGGACCTTAACCTCCTACAATGAGCAGTTCTTC.

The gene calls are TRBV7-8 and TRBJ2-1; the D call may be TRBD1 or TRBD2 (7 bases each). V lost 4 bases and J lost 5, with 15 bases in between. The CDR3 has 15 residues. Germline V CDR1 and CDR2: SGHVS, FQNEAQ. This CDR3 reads CASSSGRGLDNEQFF. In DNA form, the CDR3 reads TGTGCCAGCAGCTCAGGGAGGGGGCTGGACAATGAGCAGTTCTTC.

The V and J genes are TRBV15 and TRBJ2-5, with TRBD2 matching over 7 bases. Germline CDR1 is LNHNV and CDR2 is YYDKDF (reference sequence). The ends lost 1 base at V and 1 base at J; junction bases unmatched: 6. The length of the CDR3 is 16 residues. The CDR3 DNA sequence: TGTGCCACCAGCAGAGTCTCTCCGGGGGGCCAAGAGACCCAGTACTTC. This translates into CATSRVSPGGQETQYF.

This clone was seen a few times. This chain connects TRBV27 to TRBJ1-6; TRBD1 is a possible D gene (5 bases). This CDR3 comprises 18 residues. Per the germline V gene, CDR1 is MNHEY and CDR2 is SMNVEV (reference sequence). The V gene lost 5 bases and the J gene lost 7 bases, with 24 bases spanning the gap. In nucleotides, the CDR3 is TGTGCCAGCAGTCCCTCCCAGGGTAATGAGGTGGAGAATTCACCCCTCCACTTT. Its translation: CASSPSQGNEVENSPLHF.